Listed below are T cell receptor beta chains from one sample, sequenced in a study of shared clonotypes between healthy human individuals. The assay was immunoSEQ multiplex PCR, and TCRdb's table has in-frame clones only and misses some. The sample lists around 480,000 clones, 60% to 80% seen once, with approximately 12% in the top ten. The specimen was PBMCs. Receptors were obtained from a woman aged 40-49 years in good health. Some clones in this sample may be carry-over from other donors' samples. Each CDR3 is given with its conserved first and last residue. D genes are given only for firm matches. Rows may omit the clone size; those that give it use once, few, many or a size class.

d_gene: TRBD1; abundance: .; j_gene: TRBJ1-2; v_gene: TRBV9; CDR3nt: TGTGCCAGCAGCCCTCACCTCGGGACAGCCAACTATGGCTACACCTTC; CDR3aa: CASSPHLGTANYGYTF
d_gene: .; abundance: .; j_gene: TRBJ2-2; v_gene: TRBV2; CDR3nt: TGTGCCAGCTCTCCCCTGGGGCAGGGCAGAACCGGGGAGCTGTTTTTT; CDR3aa: CASSPLGQGRTGELFF
d_gene: TRBD2; abundance: .; j_gene: TRBJ2-5; v_gene: TRBV9; CDR3nt: TGTGCCAGCAGCGTAGAGGGCGGGAGCGGGACCCAGTACTTC; CDR3aa: CASSVEGGSGTQYF
d_gene: TRBD1; abundance: .; j_gene: TRBJ2-2; v_gene: TRBV27; CDR3nt: TGTGCCAGCAGTTTAACTTTGGGACAGACGAACACCGGGGAGCTGTTTTTT; CDR3aa: CASSLTLGQTNTGELFF
d_gene: .; abundance: .; j_gene: TRBJ1-3; v_gene: TRBV11-2; CDR3nt: TGTGCCAGCAGCCCCACCCCACGTGGAAACACCATATATTTT; CDR3aa: CASSPTPRGNTIYF
d_gene: TRBD2; abundance: .; j_gene: TRBJ2-3; v_gene: TRBV30; CDR3nt: TGTGCCTGGAGGAGCGGGAGGAGCCTTGATACGCAGTATTTT; CDR3aa: CAWRSGRSLDTQYF
d_gene: TRBD2; abundance: .; j_gene: TRBJ2-5; v_gene: TRBV5-1; CDR3nt: TGCGCCAGCAGCACCGGACTAGCGGAGTACCAAGAGACCCAGTACTTC; CDR3aa: CASSTGLAEYQETQYF
d_gene: TRBD2; abundance: .; j_gene: TRBJ2-1; v_gene: TRBV11-2; CDR3nt: TGTGCCAGCAGCTTGGTAGCGGGAGGGCCTGAGTTCTTC; CDR3aa: CASSLVAGGPEFF
d_gene: TRBD1; abundance: once; j_gene: TRBJ2-7; v_gene: TRBV6-5; CDR3nt: TGTGCCAGCAGTTACTCCGGGACAGGGTCCTACGAGCAGTACTTC; CDR3aa: CASSYSGTGSYEQYF
d_gene: .; abundance: .; j_gene: TRBJ1-3; v_gene: TRBV7-2; CDR3nt: TGTGCCAGCAGCTTTCGAGCCTTGCCTGGAAACACCATATATTTT; CDR3aa: CASSFRALPGNTIYF
d_gene: .; abundance: .; j_gene: TRBJ2-6; v_gene: TRBV28; CDR3nt: TGTGCCAGCAGTTTATCGGCCTGGAGGGGATATGGTGGGGCCAACGTCCTGACTTTC; CDR3aa: CASSLSAWRGYGGANVLTF
d_gene: TRBD1; abundance: .; j_gene: TRBJ1-3; v_gene: TRBV6-1; CDR3nt: TGTGCCAGCAGAGAGACAGGGAACTCTGGAAACACCATATATTTT; CDR3aa: CASRETGNSGNTIYF
d_gene: TRBD1; abundance: .; j_gene: TRBJ1-6; v_gene: TRBV7-9; CDR3nt: TGTGCCGGCGGGCGGGACAGCCCTAGTGCACCCCTCCACTTT; CDR3aa: CAGGRDSPSAPLHF
d_gene: .; abundance: .; j_gene: TRBJ2-2; v_gene: TRBV7-9; CDR3nt: TGTGCCAGCAGCTCGGGACTCAACACCGGGGAGCTGTTTTTT; CDR3aa: CASSSGLNTGELFF
d_gene: TRBD2; abundance: .; j_gene: TRBJ2-7; v_gene: TRBV5-1; CDR3nt: TGCGCCAGCAATGGCCTAGCGGGAGGAGAACAGTACTTC; CDR3aa: CASNGLAGGEQYF
d_gene: .; abundance: .; j_gene: TRBJ1-5; v_gene: TRBV2; CDR3nt: TGTGCCTCCGATTTAAAAAGCAATCAGCCCCAGCATTTT; CDR3aa: CASDLKSNQPQHF
d_gene: TRBD2; abundance: .; j_gene: TRBJ2-3; v_gene: TRBV28; CDR3nt: TGTGCCAGCAGCCCGATCGGCGGGAGTTTGGATACGCAGTATTTT; CDR3aa: CASSPIGGSLDTQYF
d_gene: .; abundance: .; j_gene: TRBJ2-1; v_gene: TRBV19; CDR3nt: TGTGCCAGTAGTATAGATCATTGGCCGGGTAACGAGCAGTTCTTC; CDR3aa: CASSIDHWPGNEQFF
d_gene: .; abundance: .; j_gene: TRBJ2-7; v_gene: TRBV6-6; CDR3nt: TGTGCCAGCAGTCATACGGTGACCTCCTACGAGCAGTACTTC; CDR3aa: CASSHTVTSYEQYF
d_gene: .; abundance: .; j_gene: TRBJ2-2; v_gene: TRBV28; CDR3nt: TGTGCCAGCAGTTTAGTGAAGGGGCGAAACACCGGGGAGCTGTTTTTT; CDR3aa: CASSLVKGRNTGELFF
d_gene: .; abundance: .; j_gene: TRBJ2-2; v_gene: TRBV4-3; CDR3nt: TGCGCCAGCAGCCCGGGGGCCTATCCGCGCGAATTCACCGGGGAGCTGTTTTTT; CDR3aa: CASSPGAYPREFTGELFF
d_gene: .; abundance: .; j_gene: TRBJ2-1; v_gene: TRBV7-9; CDR3nt: TGTGCCAGCAGTTCAACTCTCGGCCTAGTTGGGGGTGAGCAGTTCTTC; CDR3aa: CASSSTLGLVGGEQFF
d_gene: .; abundance: .; j_gene: TRBJ1-5; v_gene: TRBV18; CDR3nt: TGTGCCAGCTCAACCGACAGGATAGATCAGCCCCAGCATTTT; CDR3aa: CASSTDRIDQPQHF
d_gene: .; abundance: .; j_gene: TRBJ1-1; v_gene: TRBV27; CDR3nt: TGTGCCAGCAGTCCCCTCCCGGGGGGGTCATTGAGCACTGAAGCTTTCTTT; CDR3aa: CASSPLPGGSLSTEAFF
d_gene: .; abundance: many; j_gene: TRBJ2-5; v_gene: TRBV6-1; CDR3nt: TGTGCCAGCAGTGAAATTCGGGCACAAGAGACCCAGTACTTC; CDR3aa: CASSEIRAQETQYF
d_gene: TRBD1; abundance: .; j_gene: TRBJ2-5; v_gene: TRBV7-8; CDR3nt: TGTGCCAGCAGCGGCCGACAGGGGTTGAGGCAAGAGACCCAGTACTTC; CDR3aa: CASSGRQGLRQETQYF
d_gene: .; abundance: .; j_gene: TRBJ1-3; v_gene: TRBV18; CDR3nt: TGTGCCAGCTCACCACCAAACAGGGTTGCCTCTGGAAACACCATATATTTT; CDR3aa: CASSPPNRVASGNTIYF
d_gene: .; abundance: .; j_gene: TRBJ2-7; v_gene: TRBV1; CDR3nt: TGCACCAGCAGCCAAGGTGTTGGGAAACTAGCGGGAGGGCCCCGCCCAAGCTCCTACGAGCAGTACTTC; CDR3aa: CTSSQGVGKLAGGPRPSSYEQYF
d_gene: .; abundance: .; j_gene: TRBJ1-4; v_gene: TRBV18; CDR3nt: TGTGCCAGCTCACCACGAGGGCCTAATGAAAAACTGTTTTTT; CDR3aa: CASSPRGPNEKLFF
d_gene: .; abundance: .; j_gene: TRBJ2-7; v_gene: TRBV5-1; CDR3nt: TGCGCCAGCAGCTGGGGGGCGGGACAGAACTACGAGCAGTACTTC; CDR3aa: CASSWGAGQNYEQYF
d_gene: .; abundance: once; j_gene: TRBJ2-1; v_gene: TRBV7-9; CDR3nt: TGTGCCAGCAGCCTTGGGCTGGGGGCGGGAGATAATGAGCAGTTCTTC; CDR3aa: CASSLGLGAGDNEQFF
d_gene: TRBD1; abundance: .; j_gene: TRBJ2-5; v_gene: TRBV30; CDR3nt: TGTGCCTGGAGCCTCGACAGGGTCCAAGAGACCCAGTACTTC; CDR3aa: CAWSLDRVQETQYF
d_gene: TRBD2; abundance: few; j_gene: TRBJ2-7; v_gene: TRBV18; CDR3nt: TGTGCCAGCTCACCACGACTAGCGGGAGAAGGTGAGCAGTACTTC; CDR3aa: CASSPRLAGEGEQYF
d_gene: TRBD1; abundance: once; j_gene: TRBJ1-2; v_gene: TRBV5-1; CDR3nt: TGCGCCGGCAGACCTGACAGGGGGCTTGGGAACTATGGCTACACCTTC; CDR3aa: CAGRPDRGLGNYGYTF
d_gene: .; abundance: .; j_gene: TRBJ1-5; v_gene: TRBV2; CDR3nt: TGTGCCAGCAGTGAACGGGTCGCCAATCAGCCCCAGCATTTT; CDR3aa: CASSERVANQPQHF
d_gene: TRBD2; abundance: .; j_gene: TRBJ2-1; v_gene: TRBV7-3; CDR3nt: TGTGCCAGCAGCAGCCTAGCGGGAACATACAATGAGCAGTTCTTC; CDR3aa: CASSSLAGTYNEQFF
d_gene: TRBD1; abundance: .; j_gene: TRBJ2-3; v_gene: TRBV5-1; CDR3nt: TGCGCCAGCAGCCCCGGGACAGGGTCGGATACGCAGTATTTT; CDR3aa: CASSPGTGSDTQYF
d_gene: .; abundance: .; j_gene: TRBJ2-7; v_gene: TRBV10-1; CDR3nt: TGCGCCAGCAGCGATATGGACGGGTACGAGCAGTACTTC; CDR3aa: CASSDMDGYEQYF
d_gene: TRBD2; abundance: .; j_gene: TRBJ2-7; v_gene: TRBV10-2; CDR3nt: TGCGCCAGCAGTGATAGGACTAGCGGGAGCTACGAGCAGTACTTC; CDR3aa: CASSDRTSGSYEQYF
d_gene: .; abundance: .; j_gene: TRBJ2-7; v_gene: TRBV30; CDR3nt: TGTGCCTGGAGTGTTCCCTCCGGGCCTCACTACGAGCAGTACTTC; CDR3aa: CAWSVPSGPHYEQYF
d_gene: .; abundance: .; j_gene: TRBJ1-6; v_gene: TRBV27; CDR3nt: TGTGCCAGCAGACCCTCCCCAGGGTATAATTCACCCCTCCACTTT; CDR3aa: CASRPSPGYNSPLHF
d_gene: .; abundance: .; j_gene: TRBJ2-5; v_gene: TRBV5-1; CDR3nt: TGCGCCAGCAGCCCGGGCTGGGGGCGAGAGACCCAGTACTTC; CDR3aa: CASSPGWGRETQYF
d_gene: TRBD2; abundance: .; j_gene: TRBJ2-7; v_gene: TRBV27; CDR3nt: TGTGCCAGCAGGACTAGCGGGAGCGCTGGTGACGAGCAGTACTTC; CDR3aa: CASRTSGSAGDEQYF
d_gene: TRBD1; abundance: .; j_gene: TRBJ1-5; v_gene: TRBV19; CDR3nt: TGTGCCAGTAGGACTAGGGGACAGGGGCCCCAAGAACCCCAGCATTTT; CDR3aa: CASRTRGQGPQEPQHF
d_gene: .; abundance: .; j_gene: TRBJ2-1; v_gene: TRBV2; CDR3nt: TGTGCCAGCAGTCCACAGACCTCCTCCTACAATGAGCAGTTCTTC; CDR3aa: CASSPQTSSYNEQFF
d_gene: .; abundance: .; j_gene: TRBJ2-5; v_gene: TRBV10-2; CDR3nt: TGCGCCAGCAGTAAAAAACAGGGTTCGGTCAAAGAGGAGACCCAGTACTTC; CDR3aa: CASSKKQGSVKEETQYF
d_gene: TRBD1; abundance: .; j_gene: TRBJ1-1; v_gene: TRBV28; CDR3nt: TGTGCCAGCAGTTTACCCGGGACAGGGTTCGGGAACACTGAAGCTTTCTTT; CDR3aa: CASSLPGTGFGNTEAFF
d_gene: .; abundance: .; j_gene: TRBJ2-7; v_gene: TRBV5-1; CDR3nt: TGCGCCAGCAGCGCCGGACAGACCTACGAGCAGTACTTC; CDR3aa: CASSAGQTYEQYF
d_gene: .; abundance: .; j_gene: TRBJ2-7; v_gene: TRBV7-6; CDR3nt: TGTGCCAGCAGCTTAGGGGTAGGGTCCTACGAGCAGTACTTC; CDR3aa: CASSLGVGSYEQYF
d_gene: TRBD2; abundance: .; j_gene: TRBJ2-3; v_gene: TRBV27; CDR3nt: TGTGCCAGCAGTCCAGGGACTAGCGGCACAGATACGCAGTATTTT; CDR3aa: CASSPGTSGTDTQYF
d_gene: .; abundance: .; j_gene: TRBJ1-2; v_gene: TRBV7-2; CDR3nt: TGTGCCAGCAGCTCTTTTACTCACTATGGCTACACCTTC; CDR3aa: CASSSFTHYGYTF
d_gene: .; abundance: .; j_gene: TRBJ2-7; v_gene: TRBV7-8; CDR3nt: TGTGCCAGCAGAGCCTTTGCAGGGACCCACTTGTACGAGCAGTACTTC; CDR3aa: CASRAFAGTHLYEQYF
d_gene: TRBD1; abundance: .; j_gene: TRBJ1-2; v_gene: TRBV2; CDR3nt: TGTGCCAGCACCGGGACAGGGATCAGCTACACCTTC; CDR3aa: CASTGTGISYTF
d_gene: .; abundance: many; j_gene: TRBJ1-4; v_gene: TRBV28; CDR3nt: TGTGCCAGCAGAGCTCTGGGGTTGAGAGATGAAAAACTGTTTTTT; CDR3aa: CASRALGLRDEKLFF
d_gene: .; abundance: .; j_gene: TRBJ1-4; v_gene: TRBV27; CDR3nt: TGTGCCAGCGCCGCGCAGGGATCAAATGAAAAACTGTTTTTT; CDR3aa: CASAAQGSNEKLFF
d_gene: .; abundance: .; j_gene: TRBJ2-2; v_gene: TRBV11-3; CDR3nt: TGTGCCAGCAGCTTACAGGGTGCCGGGGAGCTGTTTTTT; CDR3aa: CASSLQGAGELFF
d_gene: TRBD1; abundance: .; j_gene: TRBJ2-5; v_gene: TRBV7-8; CDR3nt: TGTGCCAGCAGCCCCGGGACAGGGGTTTTAGAGACCCAGTACTTC; CDR3aa: CASSPGTGVLETQYF
d_gene: TRBD1; abundance: .; j_gene: TRBJ2-5; v_gene: TRBV7-9; CDR3nt: TGTGCCAGCAGCTTGGGGGGACAGGCAGAGACCCAGTACTTC; CDR3aa: CASSLGGQAETQYF
d_gene: .; abundance: .; j_gene: TRBJ2-7; v_gene: TRBV30; CDR3nt: TGTGCCTGGAGTTTTATATCCTACGAGCAGTACTTC; CDR3aa: CAWSFISYEQYF